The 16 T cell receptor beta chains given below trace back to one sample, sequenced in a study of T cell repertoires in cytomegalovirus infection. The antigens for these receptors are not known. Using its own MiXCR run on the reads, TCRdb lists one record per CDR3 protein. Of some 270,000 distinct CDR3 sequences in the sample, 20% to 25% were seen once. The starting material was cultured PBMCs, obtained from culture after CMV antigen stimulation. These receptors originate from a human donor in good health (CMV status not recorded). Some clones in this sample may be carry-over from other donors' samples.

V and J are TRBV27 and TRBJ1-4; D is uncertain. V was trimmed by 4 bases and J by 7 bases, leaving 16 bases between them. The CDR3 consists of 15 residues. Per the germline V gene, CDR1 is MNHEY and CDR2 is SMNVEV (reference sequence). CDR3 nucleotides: TGTGCCAGCAGTTCACCCTCAGCGGGCTCTGAAAAACTGTTTTTT. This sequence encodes CASSSPSAGSEKLFF.

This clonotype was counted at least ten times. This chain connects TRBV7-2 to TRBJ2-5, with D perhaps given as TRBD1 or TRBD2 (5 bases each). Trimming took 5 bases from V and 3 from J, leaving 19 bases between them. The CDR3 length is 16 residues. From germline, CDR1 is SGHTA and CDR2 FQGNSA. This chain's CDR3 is CASSPFWYRDEETQYF. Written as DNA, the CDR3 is TGTGCCAGCAGCCCTTTTTGGTATAGGGACGAAGAGACCCAGTACTTC.

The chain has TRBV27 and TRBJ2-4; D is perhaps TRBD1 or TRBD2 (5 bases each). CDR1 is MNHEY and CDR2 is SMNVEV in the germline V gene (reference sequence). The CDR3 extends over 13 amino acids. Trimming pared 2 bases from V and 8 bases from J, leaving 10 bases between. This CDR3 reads CASSLGRGDIQYF. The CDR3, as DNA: TGTGCCAGCAGTTTAGGCCGAGGGGACATTCAGTACTTC.

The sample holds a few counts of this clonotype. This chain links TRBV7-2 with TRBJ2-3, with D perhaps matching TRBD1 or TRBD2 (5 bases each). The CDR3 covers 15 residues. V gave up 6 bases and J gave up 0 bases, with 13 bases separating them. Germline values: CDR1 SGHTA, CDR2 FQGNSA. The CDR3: CASSRDGLSTDTQYF. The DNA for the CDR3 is TGTGCCAGCAGTCGGGACGGCTTGAGCACAGATACGCAGTATTTT.

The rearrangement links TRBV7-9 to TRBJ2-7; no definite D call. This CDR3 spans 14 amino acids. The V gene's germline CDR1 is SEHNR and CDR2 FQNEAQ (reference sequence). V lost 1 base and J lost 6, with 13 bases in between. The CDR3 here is CASSLVESKGEQYF. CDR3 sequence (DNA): TGTGCCAGCAGCTTAGTCGAATCCAAGGGCGAGCAGTACTTC.

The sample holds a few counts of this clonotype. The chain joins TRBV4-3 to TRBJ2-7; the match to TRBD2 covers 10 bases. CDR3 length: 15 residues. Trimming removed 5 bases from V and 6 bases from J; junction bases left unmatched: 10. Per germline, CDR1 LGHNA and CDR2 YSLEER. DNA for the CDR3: TGCGCCAGCAGCGAACGGGCTAGCGGGAGTAGCGAGCAGTACTTC. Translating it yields CASSERASGSSEQYF.

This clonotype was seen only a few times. The CDR3 spells CASSARTSGTGEQYV. The CDR3 DNA reads as TGTGCCAGCAGTGCAAGGACTAGCGGCACAGGGGAGCAGTACGTC. The chain recombines TRBV6-5 with TRBJ2-7; TRBD2 aligns across 10 bases. CDR1 and CDR2 (germline): MNHEY, SVGAGI. The CDR3 contains 15 residues. The trim removed 5 bases at V and 7 bases at J, leaving 11 bases unmatched.

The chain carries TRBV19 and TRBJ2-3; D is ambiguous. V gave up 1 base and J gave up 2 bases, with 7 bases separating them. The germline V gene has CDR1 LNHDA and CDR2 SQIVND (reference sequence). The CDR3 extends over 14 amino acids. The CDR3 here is CASSIGQATDTQYF. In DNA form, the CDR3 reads TGTGCCAGTAGTATAGGGCAAGCCACAGATACGCAGTATTTT.

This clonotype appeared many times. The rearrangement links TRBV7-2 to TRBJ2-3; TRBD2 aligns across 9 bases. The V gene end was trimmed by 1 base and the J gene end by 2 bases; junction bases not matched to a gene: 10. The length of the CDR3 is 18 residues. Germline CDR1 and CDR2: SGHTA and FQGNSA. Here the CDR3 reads CASSLVTTSGIYTDTQYF. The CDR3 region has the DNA TGTGCCAGCAGCTTAGTGACGACTAGCGGCATTTACACAGATACGCAGTATTTT.

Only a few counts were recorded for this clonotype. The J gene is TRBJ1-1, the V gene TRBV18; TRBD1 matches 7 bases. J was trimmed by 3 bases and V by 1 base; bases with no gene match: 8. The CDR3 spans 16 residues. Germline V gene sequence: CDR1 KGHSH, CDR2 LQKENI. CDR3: CASSPLRTGGDTEAFF. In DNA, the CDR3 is TGTGCCAGCTCACCACTACGGACAGGTGGGGACACTGAAGCTTTCTTT.

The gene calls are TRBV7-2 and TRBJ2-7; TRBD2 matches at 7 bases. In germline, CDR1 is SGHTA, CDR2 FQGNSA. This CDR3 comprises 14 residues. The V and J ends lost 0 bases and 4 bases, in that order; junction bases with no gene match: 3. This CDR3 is CASSLAPAGYEQYF. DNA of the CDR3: TGTGCCAGCAGCTTAGCGCCAGCGGGGTACGAGCAGTACTTC. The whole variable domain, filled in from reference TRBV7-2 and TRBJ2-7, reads GAGVSQSPSNKVTEKGKDVELRCDPISGHTALYWYRQSLGQGLEFLIYFQGNSAPDKSGLPSDRFSAERTGGSVSTLTIQRTQQEDSAVYLCASSLAPAGYEQYFGPGTRLTVT.

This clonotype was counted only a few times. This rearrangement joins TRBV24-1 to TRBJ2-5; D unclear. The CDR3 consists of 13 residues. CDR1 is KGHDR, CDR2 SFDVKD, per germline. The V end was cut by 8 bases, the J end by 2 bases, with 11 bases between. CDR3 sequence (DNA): TGTGCCACCATGGGGAAACAACAAGAGACCCAGTACTTC. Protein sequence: CATMGKQQETQYF.

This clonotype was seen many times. This CDR3 is CASKDNRNQPQHF. In DNA form, the CDR3 reads TGTGCCAGCAAGGACAACCGCAATCAGCCCCAGCATTTT. The chain employs TRBV6-2 or TRBV6-3 and TRBJ1-5; D may be TRBD1 (5 bases). The germline gives CDR1 MNHEY, CDR2 SVGEGT. Trimming stripped 7 bases from V and 2 bases from J, with 9 bases between. The CDR3 spans 13 residues.

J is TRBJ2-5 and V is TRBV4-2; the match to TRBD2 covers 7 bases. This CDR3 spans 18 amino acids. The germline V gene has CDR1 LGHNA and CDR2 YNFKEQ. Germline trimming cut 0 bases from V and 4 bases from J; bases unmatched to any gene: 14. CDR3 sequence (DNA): TGTGCCAGCAGCCAAGAGGGCGGGCCAGCGGGAACTCTAGAGACCCAGTACTTC. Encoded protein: CASSQEGGPAGTLETQYF.

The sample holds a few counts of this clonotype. The CDR3: CASSRDEKLFF. In DNA, the CDR3 is TGTGCCAGCAGTCGGGATGAAAAACTGTTTTTT. The chain links TRBV27 to TRBJ1-4; D is unresolved. Trimming took 5 bases from V and 6 from J, leaving 4 bases between them. Germline CDR1 reads MNHEY; CDR2 reads SMNVEV (reference sequence). This CDR3 contains 11 residues.

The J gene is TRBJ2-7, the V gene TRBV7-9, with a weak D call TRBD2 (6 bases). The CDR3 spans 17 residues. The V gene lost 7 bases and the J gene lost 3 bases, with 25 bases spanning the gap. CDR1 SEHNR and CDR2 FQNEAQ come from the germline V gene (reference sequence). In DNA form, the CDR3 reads TGTGCCAGCACTAACTTAGCGGCCCAGTGGGGCAGCTACGAGCAGTACTTC. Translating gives CASTNLAAQWGSYEQYF. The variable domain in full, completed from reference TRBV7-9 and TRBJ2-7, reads DTGVSQNPRHKITKRGQNVTFRCDPISEHNRLYWYRQTLGQGPEFLTYFQNEAQLEKSRLLSDRFSAERPKGSFSTLEIQRTEQGDSAMYLCASTNLAAQWGSYEQYFGPGTRLTVT.